The TCR beta chain under discussion was sequenced for a study of Ad26.COV2.S vaccination and SARS-CoV-2 variants. This table comes from immunoSEQ multiplex PCR, and its TCRdb copy is limited to in-frame clones, with some not included. The repertoire holds over 450,000 clones, with about nine tenths as singletons. Looked up from germline, CDR1 is LNHNV and CDR2 is YYDKDF (reference sequence). V lost 0 bases, J lost 3 bases, and 12 bases lay in between. The length of the CDR3 is 15 residues. Treatment defined: about 20 received Ad26.COV2.S at low or high dose, single or two shots; roughly five received placebo; per-sample allocation not given. It was on day 63 after the first vaccine or placebo injection that samples were taken.

The chain recombines TRBV15 with TRBJ2-7; no firm D call. The specimen was peripheral blood, collected in a trial of Ad26.COV2.S vaccine versus placebo. The sequence was obtained from a person aged 18 to 59 who received the Ad26.COV2.S COVID-19 vaccine or a placebo. The CDR3 reads CATSRDPDGFYEQYF. The CDR3 nucleotides read TGTGCCACCAGCAGAGATCCGGACGGCTTCTACGAGCAGTACTTC.